This TCR beta chain came from a study of T cell responses to AZD1222 COVID-19 vaccine. V shed 3 bases and J shed 5 bases, with 4 bases lying between them. Looked up from germline, CDR1 is MNHEY and CDR2 is SVGEGT. The CDR3 is 11 amino acids. Using immunoSEQ multiplex PCR, the repertoire was profiled, and TCRdb retains in-frame clones only, with some absent. Of 150,000 to 200,000 clones listed, around 92% are singletons. The clonotype originates from an adult in good health. The material was peripheral blood, obtained on day 0 of AZD1222 vaccination. V and J are TRBV6-2 or TRBV6-3 and TRBJ1-1; no clear D. In nucleotides, the CDR3 is TGTGCCAGCAGTTATAAAACTGAAGCTTTCTTT. Protein: CASSYKTEAFF.